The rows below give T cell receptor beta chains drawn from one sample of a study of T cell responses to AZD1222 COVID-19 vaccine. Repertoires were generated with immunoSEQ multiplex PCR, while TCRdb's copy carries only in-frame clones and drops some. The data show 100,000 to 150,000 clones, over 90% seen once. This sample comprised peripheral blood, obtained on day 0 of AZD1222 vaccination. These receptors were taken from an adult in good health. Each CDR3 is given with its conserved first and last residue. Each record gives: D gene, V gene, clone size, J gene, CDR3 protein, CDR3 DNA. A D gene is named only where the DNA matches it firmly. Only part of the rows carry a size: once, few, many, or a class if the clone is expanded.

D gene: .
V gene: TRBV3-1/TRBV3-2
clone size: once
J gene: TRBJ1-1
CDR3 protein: CASSQGGNTEAFF
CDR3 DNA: TGTGCCAGCAGCCAAGGCGGGAACACTGAAGCTTTCTTT

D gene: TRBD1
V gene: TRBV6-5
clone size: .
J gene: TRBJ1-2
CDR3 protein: CASSTGVRHYGYTF
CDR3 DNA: TGTGCCAGCAGTACAGGGGTTCGCCACTATGGCTACACCTTC

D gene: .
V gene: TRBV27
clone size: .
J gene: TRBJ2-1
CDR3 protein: CASRPRQGVSGSGTNEQFF
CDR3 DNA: TGTGCCAGCAGACCCCGACAGGGGGTTAGCGGGAGCGGTACAAATGAGCAGTTCTTC

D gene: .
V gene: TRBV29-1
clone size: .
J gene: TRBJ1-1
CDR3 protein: CSVESQSNTEAFF
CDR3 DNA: TGCAGCGTTGAATCCCAATCGAACACTGAAGCTTTCTTT

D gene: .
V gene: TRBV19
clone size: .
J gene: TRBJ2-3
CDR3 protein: CASKDDLNGTDTQYF
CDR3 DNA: TGTGCCAGTAAGGACGACCTCAACGGCACAGATACGCAGTATTTT

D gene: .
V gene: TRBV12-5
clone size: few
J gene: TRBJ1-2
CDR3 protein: CASALTANYGYTF
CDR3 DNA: TGTGCTAGTGCCCTGACAGCTAACTATGGCTACACCTTC

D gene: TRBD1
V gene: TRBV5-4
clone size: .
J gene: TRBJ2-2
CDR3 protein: CASSLETGYGGELFF
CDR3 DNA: TGTGCCAGCAGCTTGGAGACAGGGTATGGGGGGGAGCTGTTTTTT

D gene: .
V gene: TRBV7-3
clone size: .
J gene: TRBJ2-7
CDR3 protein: CASSLDGGGTSYEQYF
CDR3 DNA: TGTGCCAGCAGCTTAGACGGAGGGGGGACCTCCTACGAGCAGTACTTC

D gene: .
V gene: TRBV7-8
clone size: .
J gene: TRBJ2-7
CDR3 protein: CASSLSGSDNEQYF
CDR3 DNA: TGTGCCAGCAGCTTAAGCGGGTCCGATAATGAGCAGTACTTC

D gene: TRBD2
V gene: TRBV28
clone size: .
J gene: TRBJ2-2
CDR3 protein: CATREGHGELFF
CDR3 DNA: TGTGCCACCCGGGAGGGGCACGGGGAGCTGTTTTTT

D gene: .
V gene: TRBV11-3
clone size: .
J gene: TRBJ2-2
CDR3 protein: CASSLAPDTGELFF
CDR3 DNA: TGTGCCAGCAGCTTAGCCCCAGACACCGGGGAGCTGTTTTTT

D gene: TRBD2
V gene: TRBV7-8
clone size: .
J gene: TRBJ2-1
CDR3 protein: CASSFQAGGSYNEQFF
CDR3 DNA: TGTGCCAGCAGCTTTCAGGCGGGGGGCTCCTACAATGAGCAGTTCTTC

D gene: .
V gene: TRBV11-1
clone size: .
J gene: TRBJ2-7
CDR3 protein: CASGWGGPYEQYF
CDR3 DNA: TGTGCCAGCGGTTGGGGCGGACCCTACGAGCAGTACTTC

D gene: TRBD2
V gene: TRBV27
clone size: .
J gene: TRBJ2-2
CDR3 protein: CASSLLAGGAGELFF
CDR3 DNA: TGTGCCAGCAGTCTCCTAGCGGGAGGGGCCGGGGAGCTGTTTTTT

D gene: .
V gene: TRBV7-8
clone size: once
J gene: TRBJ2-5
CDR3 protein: CASNLGETQYF
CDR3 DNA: TGTGCCAGCAACCTGGGGGAGACCCAGTACTTC

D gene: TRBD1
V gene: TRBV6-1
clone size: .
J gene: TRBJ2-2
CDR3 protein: CASSENRGSGELFF
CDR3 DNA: TGTGCCAGCAGTGAGAACAGGGGCTCCGGGGAGCTGTTTTTT

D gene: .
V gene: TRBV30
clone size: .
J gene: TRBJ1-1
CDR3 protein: CAYGGLNTEAFF
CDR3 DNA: TGTGCCTACGGAGGGTTGAACACTGAAGCTTTCTTT

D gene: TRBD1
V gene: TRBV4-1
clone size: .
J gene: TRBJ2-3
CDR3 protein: CASSQGPGQAVTDTQYF
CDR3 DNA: TGCGCCAGCAGCCAAGGCCCTGGACAGGCAGTCACAGATACGCAGTATTTT

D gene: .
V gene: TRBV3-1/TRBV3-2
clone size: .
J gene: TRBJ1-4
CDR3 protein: CASSQDRGKLFF
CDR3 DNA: TGTGCCAGCAGCCAAGATCGGGGAAAACTGTTTTTT

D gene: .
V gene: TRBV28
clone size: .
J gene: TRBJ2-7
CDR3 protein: CASSPETGLTPSEQYF
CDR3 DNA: TGTGCCAGCAGTCCCGAGACGGGTCTCACCCCATCCGAGCAGTACTTC

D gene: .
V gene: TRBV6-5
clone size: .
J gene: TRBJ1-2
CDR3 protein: CATLLRAGGYTF
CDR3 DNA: TGTGCCACACTGTTGAGGGCGGGAGGCTACACCTTC

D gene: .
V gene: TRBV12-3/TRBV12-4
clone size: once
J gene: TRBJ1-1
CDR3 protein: CASSFAGNTEAFF
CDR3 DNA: TGTGCCAGCAGTTTCGCAGGGAACACTGAAGCTTTCTTT

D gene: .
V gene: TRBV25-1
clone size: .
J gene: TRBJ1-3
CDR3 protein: CASSDVGPIHTIYF
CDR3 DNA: TGTGCCAGCAGTGATGTTGGTCCGATCCACACCATATATTTT

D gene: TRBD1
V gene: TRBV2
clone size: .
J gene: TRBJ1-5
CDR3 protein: CASSTDRAGSNQPQHF
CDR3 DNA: TGTGCCAGCAGTACCGACAGGGCTGGGAGCAATCAGCCCCAGCATTTT

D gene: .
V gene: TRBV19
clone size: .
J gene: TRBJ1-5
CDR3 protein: CASSIDGLNQPQHF
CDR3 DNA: TGTGCCAGTAGTATCGACGGGCTTAATCAGCCCCAGCATTTT

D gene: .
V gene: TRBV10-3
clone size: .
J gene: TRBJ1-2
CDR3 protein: CAISEEQGLGGYTF
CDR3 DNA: TGTGCCATCAGTGAGGAACAGGGCCTGGGGGGCTACACCTTC

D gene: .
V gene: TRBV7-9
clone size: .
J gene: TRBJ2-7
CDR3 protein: CASSLIGLSEQYF
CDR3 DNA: TGTGCCAGCAGCTTAATAGGTCTGAGCGAGCAGTACTTC

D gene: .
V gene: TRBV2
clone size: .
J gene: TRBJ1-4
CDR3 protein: CASSEPATNEKLFF
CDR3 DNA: TGTGCCAGCAGTGAACCAGCAACTAATGAAAAACTGTTTTTT

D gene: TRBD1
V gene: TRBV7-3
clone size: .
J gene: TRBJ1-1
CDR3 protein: CASSQTGGNTEAFF
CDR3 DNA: TGTGCCAGCAGCCAAACAGGGGGTAACACTGAAGCTTTCTTT

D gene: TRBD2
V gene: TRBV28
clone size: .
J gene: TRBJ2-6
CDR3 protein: CASSLRGLGLAVSGANVLTF
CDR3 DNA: TGTGCCAGCAGTTTACGAGGCTTAGGACTAGCGGTCTCTGGGGCCAACGTCCTGACTTTC

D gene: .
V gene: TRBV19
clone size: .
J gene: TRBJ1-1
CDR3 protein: CASSIALNTEAFF
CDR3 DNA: TGTGCCAGTAGTATAGCACTAAACACTGAAGCTTTCTTT

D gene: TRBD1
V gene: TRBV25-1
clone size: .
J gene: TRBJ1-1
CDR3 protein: CASSESRTGNTEAFF
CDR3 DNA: TGTGCCAGCAGTGAATCAAGGACAGGGAACACTGAAGCTTTCTTT

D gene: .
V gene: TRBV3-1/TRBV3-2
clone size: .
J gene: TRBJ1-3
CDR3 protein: CASSQTGNTIYF
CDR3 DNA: TGTGCCAGCAGCCAGACAGGAAACACCATATATTTT

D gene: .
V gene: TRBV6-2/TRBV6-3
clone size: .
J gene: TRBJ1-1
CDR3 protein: CASSYIDGEAFF
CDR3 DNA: TGTGCCAGCAGTTATATTGATGGAGAAGCTTTCTTT

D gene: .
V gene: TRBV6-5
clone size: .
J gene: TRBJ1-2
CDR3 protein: CASSYSTGGGPYGYTF
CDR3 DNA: TGTGCCAGCAGTTACTCGACAGGAGGGGGGCCTTATGGCTACACCTTC

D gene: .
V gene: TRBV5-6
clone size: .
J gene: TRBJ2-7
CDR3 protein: CASSPRQGGPYEQYF
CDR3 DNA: TGTGCCAGCAGCCCAAGGCAGGGGGGCCCCTACGAGCAGTACTTC

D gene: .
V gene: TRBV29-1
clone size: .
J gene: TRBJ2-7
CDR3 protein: CSVGGEGYEQYF
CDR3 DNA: TGCAGCGTGGGGGGAGAGGGCTACGAGCAGTACTTC

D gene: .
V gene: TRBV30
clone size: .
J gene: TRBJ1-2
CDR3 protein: CAWSVGLLNYGYTF
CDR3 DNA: TGTGCCTGGAGTGTGGGGTTATTGAACTATGGCTACACCTTC

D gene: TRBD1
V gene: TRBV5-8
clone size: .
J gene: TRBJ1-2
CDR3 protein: CASRTGGAGYTF
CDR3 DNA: TGTGCCAGCAGGACAGGGGGCGCCGGCTACACCTTC

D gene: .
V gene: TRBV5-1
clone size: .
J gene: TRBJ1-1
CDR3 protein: CASSLEGGRNTEAFF
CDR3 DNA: TGCGCCAGCAGCTTGGAAGGGGGGCGAAACACTGAAGCTTTCTTT

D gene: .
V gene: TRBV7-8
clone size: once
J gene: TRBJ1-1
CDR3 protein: CASSLSGRTEAFF
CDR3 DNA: TGTGCCAGCAGCCTCAGCGGCCGCACTGAAGCTTTCTTT

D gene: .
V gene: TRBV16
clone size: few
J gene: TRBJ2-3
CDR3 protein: CASSQSSLGATDTQYF
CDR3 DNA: TGTGCCAGCAGCCAAAGTTCTCTGGGGGCGACAGATACGCAGTATTTT

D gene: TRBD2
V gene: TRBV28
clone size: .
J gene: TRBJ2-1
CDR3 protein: CASTPGLAGYEQFF
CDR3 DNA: TGTGCCAGCACTCCGGGACTAGCGGGATATGAGCAGTTCTTC

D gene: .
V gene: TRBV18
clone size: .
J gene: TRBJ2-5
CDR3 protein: CASSQKGRETQYF
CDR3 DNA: TGTGCCAGCTCACAGAAGGGTCGAGAGACCCAGTACTTC

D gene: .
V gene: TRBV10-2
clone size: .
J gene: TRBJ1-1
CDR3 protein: CASWTPEKNTEAFF
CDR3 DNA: TGCGCCAGCTGGACTCCCGAGAAGAACACTGAAGCTTTCTTT

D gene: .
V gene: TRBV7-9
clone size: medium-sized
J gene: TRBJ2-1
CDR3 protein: CASSILNNEQFF
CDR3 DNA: TGTGCCAGCAGCATACTGAACAATGAGCAGTTCTTC